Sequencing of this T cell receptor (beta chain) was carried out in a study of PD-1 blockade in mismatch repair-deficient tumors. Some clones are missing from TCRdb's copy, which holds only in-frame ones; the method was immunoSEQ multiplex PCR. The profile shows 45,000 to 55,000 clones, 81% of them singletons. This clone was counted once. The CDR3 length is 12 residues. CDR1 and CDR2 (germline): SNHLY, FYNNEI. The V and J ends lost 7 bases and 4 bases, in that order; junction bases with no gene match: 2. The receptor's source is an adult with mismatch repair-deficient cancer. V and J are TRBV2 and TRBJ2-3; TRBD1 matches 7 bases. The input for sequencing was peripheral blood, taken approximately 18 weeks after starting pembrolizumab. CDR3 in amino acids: CASKGAADTQYF. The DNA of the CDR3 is TGTGCCAGCAAGGGGGCGGCAGATACGCAGTATTTT.